The 10 T cell receptor beta chains below were found in one sample sequenced in a study of CD8 T cells in Susac syndrome. Random hexamers served to reverse transcribe roughly 0.5 to 1 ug RNA. TCRdb reprocessed the immunoSEQ multiplex PCR reads with MiXCR, giving one entry per CDR3 protein. The sample carries roughly 200,000 distinct CDR3 sequences, roughly 94% recorded once. Sequenced material: CD4+ T cells from PBMCs. The receptor source for this set is a human donor with Susac syndrome.

The J gene is TRBJ2-3, the V gene TRBV14; unclear D gene. The CDR3 is 15 amino acids. V lost 1 base, J lost 4 bases, and 12 bases lay in between. The germline gives CDR1 SGHDN, CDR2 FVKESK. The DNA for the CDR3 is TGTGCCAGCAGCCAAGCTCACGTTGTCGCAGATACGCAGTATTTT. Translation gives CASSQAHVVADTQYF.

This chain joins TRBV27 and TRBJ2-7; D call uncertain. The CDR3 is 15 residues long. Germline V gives CDR1 MNHEY, CDR2 SMNVEV (reference sequence). The V gene lost 5 bases and the J gene lost 0 bases, with 14 bases spanning the gap. The CDR3 is CASSPPAASSYEQYF. As DNA, the CDR3 is TGTGCCAGCAGTCCCCCGGCAGCTAGCTCCTACGAGCAGTACTTC.

The chain uses TRBV9 and TRBJ2-1, with TRBD2 matching 12 bases. There are 15 residues in the CDR3. J lost 4 bases, V lost 3 bases, and 2 bases had no gene match. Germline loops: CDR1 SGDLS, CDR2 YYNGEE. In DNA form, the CDR3 reads TGTGCCAGCAGCGCCGGACTAGCGGGATACAATGAGCAGTTCTTC. Translated, it gives CASSAGLAGYNEQFF.

CDR3 in amino acids: CASSKVGGDTEAFF. CDR3 bases: TGTGCCAGCAGCAAAGTGGGCGGGGACACTGAAGCTTTCTTT. The gene calls are TRBV21-1 and TRBJ1-1; no DNA check was done on the table's D call, TRBD1. TRBV21-1 is given as a pseudogene. CDR3 length: 14 amino acids.

This clonotype was counted only a few times. V and J are TRBV29-1 and TRBJ1-1; no definite D call. The CDR3 has 13 residues. The germline V gene has CDR1 SQVTM and CDR2 ANQGSEA. Deletions cut 4 bases from V and 0 bases from J, with 9 bases between. CDR3 DNA: TGCAGCGTTGGGCAGGTGTTGAACACTGAAGCTTTCTTT. It specifies CSVGQVLNTEAFF.

The rearrangement joins TRBV12-3 or TRBV12-4 to TRBJ1-4, with 7 positions matching TRBD1. CDR3 length equals 13 residues. V was pared by 1 base and J by 8 bases, with 1 base of the junction left unmatched. The CDR3 protein is CASSLGTGEKLFF. DNA of the CDR3: TGTGCCAGCAGTTTAGGGACAGGCGAAAAACTGTTTTTT.

The chain uses TRBV2 and TRBJ1-5; D unresolved. Germline CDR1 reads SNHLY; CDR2 reads FYNNEI. This CDR3 spans 13 amino acids. V shed 9 bases and J shed 4 bases, with 13 bases lying between them. The CDR3 loop reads CASTYGPNQPQHF. CDR3 nucleotides: TGTGCCAGTACTTACGGACCTAATCAGCCCCAGCATTTT.

This chain uses TRBV24-1 with TRBJ1-1, with D perhaps matching TRBD1 (5 bases). CDR1 and CDR2 (germline): KGHDR, SFDVKD. The CDR3 is 13 residues long. Trimming pared 9 bases from V and 1 base from J, leaving 11 bases between. CDR3 amino acids: CATVDGQNTEAFF. In DNA form, the CDR3 reads TGTGCCACCGTGGACGGACAGAACACTGAAGCTTTCTTT.

The V and J genes are TRBV5-1 and TRBJ1-2; D ambiguous. Germline V CDR1 and CDR2: SGHRS, YFSETQ. This CDR3 has 14 residues. V was clipped by 3 bases and J by 8 bases, with 17 bases between them. The CDR3 DNA follows: TGCGCCAGCAGCTCTCTAGATCTTAACGCCGGCTACACCTTC. Its protein is CASSSLDLNAGYTF. The full variable domain, completed using reference TRBV5-1 and TRBJ1-2, is KAGVTQTPRYLIKTRGQQVTLSCSPISGHRSVSWYQQTPGQGLQFLFEYFSETQRNKGNFPGRFSGRQFSNSRSEMNVSTLELGDSALYLCASSSLDLNAGYTFGSGTRLTVV.

The gene calls are TRBV20-1 and TRBJ2-1, with no clear D. V was shortened by 4 bases and J by 4 bases, with 17 bases between the two germline ends. CDR1 and CDR2 from the germline V gene are DFQATT and SNEGSKA (reference sequence). This CDR3 comprises 15 residues. For the CDR3, the DNA is TGCAGTGCTACCCCCCTCCTCTCCCCTTACAATGAGCAGTTCTTC. Its protein product is CSATPLLSPYNEQFF.